This T cell receptor (beta chain) comes out of a study of regulatory T cells in long-lasting Graves disease. Study-level information: Graves' patients, newly diagnosed, had taken antithyroid drugs under 3 months.

Time point described: newly diagnosed GD, antithyroid drugs for less than 3 months. Generation of the TCR library employed RNA extracted from PBMCs. It was an endocrinology department in Xi'an, China, that provided the patients. There are 12 residues in the CDR3. The germline V gene has CDR1 SEHNR and CDR2 FQNEAQ (reference sequence). Deletions cut 9 bases from V and 4 bases from J, with 12 bases between. Study findings and constraints: Repertoires from persistent disease leaned toward TRBV28, TRBJ1-2 and TRBJ2-5.

CDR3-region Arm-PCR and iRepertoire HTBI primers produced the TCR beta libraries. TCRdb re-called the multiplex PCR reads with MiXCR, one entry per CDR3 protein. The data contain more than 300,000 distinct CDR3 sequences, around 16% of them seen just once; the ten biggest clones take up about a fifth. This clonotype was picked up many times. Its matching antigen is unknown. Sequences were derived from peripheral blood mononuclear cells (PBMCs), sampled at new diagnosis, from a patient treated with antithyroid drugs. The chain employs TRBV7-9 and TRBJ1-1; the D gene is possibly TRBD1 (6 bases). The receptor was isolated from a female donor with Graves disease. CDR3 region: CASQQGPTEAFF. The CDR3, as DNA: TGTGCCAGTCAACAGGGTCCCACTGAAGCTTTCTTT. Full variable domain (remainder filled in from reference TRBV7-9 and TRBJ1-1): DTGVSQNPRHKITKRGQNVTFRCDPISEHNRLYWYRQTLGQGPEFLTYFQNEAQLEKSRLLSDRFSAERPKGSFSTLEIQRTEQGDSAMYLCASQQGPTEAFFGQGTRLTVV.